The 19 T cell receptor beta chains presented below share a single source sample, sequenced in a study of T cell responses to AZD1222 COVID-19 vaccine. The method was immunoSEQ multiplex PCR; TCRdb's version includes in-frame clones alone and lacks a portion of them. The sample lists 150,000 to 200,000 clones, around 87% occurring once. The material was peripheral blood, obtained on day 0 of MenACWY control vaccination. These receptor sequences come from an adult in good health.

This sequence joins TRBV7-2 and TRBJ2-5; D could derive from TRBD1 or TRBD2 (6 bases each). V lost 1 base and J 2 bases, leaving 11 bases between the germline ends. Germline V gene lookup returns CDR1 SGHTA and CDR2 FQGNSA. This CDR3 comprises 15 residues. In DNA form, the CDR3 reads TGTGCCAGCAGCTTAGATGGGGGGCGGCAAGAGACCCAGTACTTC. Translating gives CASSLDGGRQETQYF. Based on the CDR3 plus reference TRBV7-2 and TRBJ2-5, the full variable domain is GAGVSQSPSNKVTEKGKDVELRCDPISGHTALYWYRQSLGQGLEFLIYFQGNSAPDKSGLPSDRFSAERTGGSVSTLTIQRTQQEDSAVYLCASSLDGGRQETQYFGPGTRLLVL.

The sample holds a few counts of this clone. The chain couples TRBV18 to TRBJ2-3; D remains unclear. The CDR3 length is 13 residues. From germline, CDR1 is KGHSH and CDR2 LQKENI. Trimming stripped 3 bases from V and 4 bases from J, with 8 bases between. Written as DNA, the CDR3 is TGTGCCAGCTCACCCCCGGCCGCAGATACGCAGTATTTT. Amino acids: CASSPPAADTQYF.

The chain couples TRBV5-4 to TRBJ1-2; D remains ambiguous. Trimming stripped 0 bases from V and 7 bases from J, with 7 bases between. This CDR3 is built from 12 residues. From germline, CDR1 is SGHNT and CDR2 YYREEE (reference sequence). The CDR3 region has the DNA TGTGCCAGCAGCTTGGACGGGGTTGGCTACACCTTC. Translating gives CASSLDGVGYTF.

The chain is built from TRBV2 and TRBJ1-2; D remains ambiguous. The CDR3 length is 14 residues. Germline V gene lookup returns CDR1 SNHLY and CDR2 FYNNEI. Trimming removed 2 bases at V and 6 bases at J, with 13 bases between. The CDR3, as DNA: TGTGCCAGCAGTGAAAACTGGTCTGGGAATGGCTACACCTTC. The encoded protein is CASSENWSGNGYTF.

V gene TRBV6-1 combines with J gene TRBJ2-1; no clear D gene. CDR3 size: 14 residues. The germline gives CDR1 MNHNS, CDR2 SASEGT. V dropped 1 base and J dropped 2 bases, with 6 bases sitting between them. CDR3 sequence (DNA): TGTGCCAGCAGTGAAGACAAAACCTACAATGAGCAGTTCTTC. As protein: CASSEDKTYNEQFF.

This sequence joins TRBV11-2 and TRBJ2-3; D is tentatively TRBD1 or TRBD2 (5 bases each). This CDR3 comprises 15 residues. Trimming left V 4 bases short and J 2 bases short, with 13 bases between. CDR1 and CDR2 from the germline V gene are SGHAT and FQNNGV. This CDR3 is CASSSVRGVTDTQYF. For the CDR3, the DNA is TGTGCCAGCAGCTCGGTTCGGGGCGTCACAGATACGCAGTATTTT.

This clone appeared a single time. The chain carries TRBV9 and TRBJ2-1; D remains ambiguous. In germline, CDR1 is SGDLS, CDR2 YYNGEE. The CDR3 sequence is 17 residues long. V lost 0 bases, J lost 6 bases, and 19 bases lay in between. The CDR3 bases are TGTGCCAGCAGCGTAGCTCCCTTGCTAGAGGCCGGCAATGAGCAGTTCTTC. Translated, it gives CASSVAPLLEAGNEQFF. The full variable domain, rest sourced from reference TRBV9 and TRBJ2-1, is DSGVTQTPKHLITATGQRVTLRCSPRSGDLSVYWYQQSLDQGLQFLIQYYNGEERAKGNILERFSAQQFPDLHSELNLSSLELGDSALYFCASSVAPLLEAGNEQFFGPGTRLTVL.

This chain uses TRBV7-3 with TRBJ2-6; TRBD1 matches 10 bases. CDR1 SGHTA and CDR2 FQGTGA come from the germline V gene. V trimming: 7 bases; J trimming: 4 bases; junction bases outside the gene matches: 10. There are 17 residues in the CDR3. CDR3 protein: CASTLATGGTGANVLTF. The CDR3 DNA is TGTGCCAGCACCCTAGCGACAGGGGGCACCGGGGCCAACGTCCTGACTTTC.

In DNA form, the CDR3 reads TGTGCCAGCAGCTTAACAGCGGGACGAGGAGTAGAGCAGTACTTC. Its translation: CASSLTAGRGVEQYF. The chain employs TRBV7-3 and TRBJ2-7; 7 positions match TRBD2. From germline, CDR1 is SGHTA and CDR2 FQGTGA. J was trimmed by 7 bases and V by 0 bases; bases with no gene match: 9. The CDR3 spans 15 residues.

The genes are TRBV30 and TRBJ2-7, with a tentative D call TRBD1 (5 bases). The V gene's germline CDR1 is GTSNPN and CDR2 SVGIG (reference sequence). This CDR3 contains 14 residues. Deletions cut 0 bases from V and 2 bases from J, with 11 bases between. CDR3 region: CAWSVRAGPYEQYF. The CDR3 DNA reads as TGTGCCTGGAGTGTACGTGCAGGGCCCTACGAGCAGTACTTC.

The chain is built from TRBV27 and TRBJ2-1; TRBD2 matches at 16 bases. This CDR3 has 18 amino acids. Germline values: CDR1 MNHEY, CDR2 SMNVEV (reference sequence). The trim removed 6 bases at V and 10 bases at J, leaving 15 bases unmatched. CDR3 nucleotide sequence: TGTGCCAGCAGAGGTACGGGGGGGACTAGCGGGGGGGGCAAGGAGCAGTTCTTC. Translation gives CASRGTGGTSGGGKEQFF.

V usage is TRBV2 and J usage is TRBJ1-1; D remains unclear. Looked up from germline, CDR1 is SNHLY and CDR2 is FYNNEI. This CDR3 has 14 amino acids. The germline V and J ends were trimmed by 8 bases and 0 bases, with 13 bases remaining between them. As DNA, the CDR3 is TGTGCCAGCCGAGAGGGAGCCATGAACACTGAAGCTTTCTTT. Protein product: CASREGAMNTEAFF.

The genes are TRBV5-1 and TRBJ1-1, with D unclear. V was pared by 0 bases and J by 8 bases, with 8 bases between. CDR3 length: 12 residues. From germline, CDR1 is SGHRS and CDR2 YFSETQ. CDR3 coding DNA: TGCGCCAGCAGCTTGGCGTCTGGGGAAGCTTTCTTT. This translates into CASSLASGEAFF.

This clone has a handful of counts. The gene calls are TRBV30 and TRBJ1-4, with TRBD1 matching 7 bases. Germline-derived CDR1 and CDR2 are GTSNPN and SVGIG (reference sequence). There are 15 residues in the CDR3. The V segment lost 0 bases and the J segment 6 bases; nucleotides outside the gene matches: 7. This chain's CDR3 is CAWSVVTGSHEKLFF. The CDR3 DNA reads TGTGCCTGGAGTGTAGTGACAGGGTCTCATGAAAAACTGTTTTTT.

The chain employs TRBV7-2 and TRBJ1-2; no clear D. CDR3 size: 15 residues. The germline V gene has CDR1 SGHTA and CDR2 FQGNSA. Trimming left V 1 base short and J 0 bases short, with 9 bases between. The CDR3 region is CASSLGTVPNYGYTF. The CDR3 bases are TGTGCCAGCAGCTTAGGAACAGTTCCTAACTATGGCTACACCTTC.

This rearrangement joins TRBV19 to TRBJ1-1; no clear D. CDR1 LNHDA and CDR2 SQIVND come from the germline V gene (reference sequence). Trimming cost V 6 bases and J 1 base, with 21 bases left between them. The CDR3 is made up of 17 amino acids. CDR3 loop: CASRSSWGDPGNTEAFF. The CDR3 DNA is TGTGCCAGTAGGTCCTCGTGGGGAGACCCTGGGAACACTGAAGCTTTCTTT.

The chain couples TRBV6-5 to TRBJ1-6; D is uncertain. Trimming left V 6 bases short and J 5 bases short, with 8 bases between. Germline lookup yields CDR1 MNHEY and CDR2 SVGAGI. This CDR3 contains 13 residues. DNA of the CDR3: TGTGCCAGCAGGAACAGCAATAATTCACCCCTCCACTTT. Encoded protein: CASRNSNNSPLHF.

V gene TRBV6-4 combines with J gene TRBJ2-1, with 7 bases identical to TRBD2. The V segment lost 0 bases and the J segment 3 bases; nucleotides outside the gene matches: 2. Germline V gene data show CDR1 as MRHNA and CDR2 as SNTAGT. CDR3 length: 15 amino acids. As DNA, the CDR3 is TGTGCCAGCAGTGACTCGGGGGGGGACTACAATGAGCAGTTCTTC. Encoded protein: CASSDSGGDYNEQFF.

This chain joins TRBV11-2 and TRBJ1-6; no reliable D call. CDR1 is SGHAT, CDR2 FQNNGV, per germline. The CDR3 is 16 amino acids. Between the trimmed V and J ends, which lost 0 bases and 5 bases, there was a span of 11 bases. CDR3 residues: CASSLDGYRNNSPLHF. In DNA, the CDR3 is TGTGCCAGCAGCTTAGACGGCTACAGAAATAATTCACCCCTCCACTTT.